One sample yielded the 16 T cell receptor beta chains listed below, sequenced in a study of metastatic and nonmetastatic thyroid tumors. No patient received treatment before thyroid surgery. MiXCR re-clonotyped the PCR reads for TCRdb. The sample yields about 42,000 clones, 9.5% to 13% seen once. Sequencing was performed on blood. Every receptor here comes from a male donor with papillary thyroid cancer or a benign thyroid nodule (not recorded which). Some clones in this sample may be carry-over from other donors' samples.

The chain employs TRBV6-1 and TRBJ1-2; D remains unclear. This CDR3 is 11 amino acids long. The germline V gene encodes CDR1 MNHNS and CDR2 SASEGT. V lost 7 bases to trimming and J lost 4 bases, with 7 bases between them. CDR3 coding DNA: TGTGCCAGCACACAGTCCTATGGCTACACCTTC. The encoded protein is CASTQSYGYTF.

This clone was counted only a few times. V and J are TRBV6-1 and TRBJ1-1; D is ambiguous. This CDR3 comprises 13 residues. The germline CDR1 and CDR2 sequences are MNHNS and SASEGT. Trimming shortened V by 3 bases and J by 1 base, and 6 bases separated the two germline ends. Here the CDR3 DNA reads TGTGCCAGCAGTGAGCAAGAGAACACTGAAGCTTTCTTT. This codes for CASSEQENTEAFF.

This chain joins TRBV5-1 and TRBJ2-3; D unclear. V dropped 1 base and J dropped 1 base, with 4 bases sitting between them. Germline V gene lookup returns CDR1 SGHRS and CDR2 YFSETQ. The CDR3 contains 13 residues. The CDR3 loop is CASSLSGTDTQYF. The CDR3 bases are TGCGCCAGCAGCTTGAGCGGCACAGATACGCAGTATTTT.

This clone was seen many times. This chain links TRBV12-3 or TRBV12-4 with TRBJ1-4; D is perhaps TRBD1 (6 bases). Trimming removed 7 bases at V and 6 bases at J, with 15 bases between. This CDR3 contains 14 residues. The CDR3: CASTDRTLDEKLFF. The CDR3 DNA reads TGTGCCAGCACCGACAGGACTCTCGATGAAAAACTGTTTTTT.

At least ten counts were recorded for this clone. The chain links TRBV11-2 to TRBJ2-2; no clear D. Germline CDR1 SGHAT, CDR2 FQNNGV. V was shortened by 1 base and J by 3 bases, with 6 bases between the two germline ends. The CDR3 contains 14 residues. The chain's CDR3 is CASSLVGYTGELFF. DNA for the CDR3: TGTGCCAGCAGCTTAGTCGGGTACACCGGGGAGCTGTTTTTT.

The chain recombines TRBV6-1 with TRBJ1-3; D unresolved. Trimming took 6 bases from V and 4 from J, leaving 16 bases between them. From germline, CDR1 is MNHNS and CDR2 SASEGT. This CDR3 has 15 residues. DNA of the CDR3: TGTGCCAGCAGCTCCTCGTTAGGTTCAGGAAACACCATATATTTT. Its protein is CASSSSLGSGNTIYF.

At least ten counts were recorded for this clone. This chain connects TRBV9 to TRBJ2-2; tentative D call: TRBD1 (5 bases). Germline V gene lookup returns CDR1 SGDLS and CDR2 YYNGEE. The ends were cut back, 0 bases at V and 6 bases at J, with 6 bases in the middle. This CDR3 contains 13 residues. The CDR3, as DNA: TGTGCCAGCAGCGTAGGGGGCTCCGGGGAGCTGTTTTTT. Translation: CASSVGGSGELFF.

At least ten counts were recorded for this clone. The chain joins TRBV7-2 to TRBJ1-1; 7 bases map to TRBD1. The CDR3 spans 13 residues. Germline CDR1 reads SGHTA; CDR2 reads FQGNSA. The junction had 0 bases not matched to a gene; V was cut back by 5 bases and J by 0 bases. The chain's CDR3 is CASSGTVNTEAFF. Written as DNA, the CDR3 is TGTGCCAGCAGCGGGACAGTGAACACTGAAGCTTTCTTT.

Comments on this clone: This may be a read error: a much more frequent sequence differs by one nucleotide. This chain links TRBV9 with TRBJ2-7; 7 bases are shared with TRBD2. The CDR3 length is 14 residues. Losses at the gene ends were 0 bases for V and 9 bases for J; bases not matched to a gene: 9. Per germline, CDR1 SGDLS and CDR2 YYNGEE. CDR3 in amino acids: CASSVDAAGDGQYF. CDR3 sequence (DNA): TGTGCCAGCAGCGTAGATGCTGCGGGGGACGGGCAGTACTTC.

The table lists this clone with a few counts. V is TRBV7-8 and J is TRBJ2-7, with D hard to call. Germline CDR1 and CDR2: SGHVS and FQNEAQ. This CDR3 has 8 amino acids. The CDR3: CAPDEQYF. CDR3 nucleotide sequence: TGTGCACCTGACGAGCAGTACTTC.

This clone was detected ten times or more. The chain combines TRBV12-3 or TRBV12-4 with TRBJ1-5; no firm D call. CDR3 length equals 13 residues. V lost 3 bases and J lost 4, with 7 bases in between. CDR3 in DNA: TGTGCCAGCAGTTTCGGGCCAAATCAGCCCCAGCATTTT. Translated: CASSFGPNQPQHF.

This clone was seen ten or more times. The chain couples TRBV7-2 to TRBJ2-2, with D possibly being TRBD2 (5 bases). The germline CDR1 and CDR2 sequences are SGHTA and FQGNSA. V was clipped by 0 bases and J by 2 bases, with 10 bases between them. The CDR3 runs 16 residues. The CDR3 protein is CASSLAPAANTGELFF. DNA of the CDR3: TGTGCCAGCAGCTTAGCGCCAGCGGCAAACACCGGGGAGCTGTTTTTT.

This clone appeared many times. The chain has TRBV7-2 and TRBJ1-2; D is ambiguous. The CDR3 has 16 amino acids. Per the germline V gene, CDR1 is SGHTA and CDR2 is FQGNSA. V dropped 0 bases and J dropped 0 bases, with 11 bases sitting between them. The CDR3: CASSLAWRGANYGYTF. CDR3 nucleotides: TGTGCCAGCAGCTTAGCATGGCGCGGAGCTAACTATGGCTACACCTTC.

This sequence joins TRBV9 and TRBJ2-3, with a tentative D call TRBD2 (6 bases). This CDR3 region has 16 residues. Between the trimmed V and J ends, which lost 0 bases and 0 bases, there was a span of 11 bases. Germline CDR1 is SGDLS and CDR2 is YYNGEE. The CDR3 protein is CASSVGTGVSTDTQYF. The CDR3 DNA follows: TGTGCCAGCAGCGTAGGGACGGGAGTGAGCACAGATACGCAGTATTTT.

This clone was seen only a few times. The chain recombines TRBV19 with TRBJ1-4; no reliable D call. The ends were cut back, 2 bases at V and 8 bases at J, with 12 bases in the middle. This CDR3 is built from 14 residues. Germline V gives CDR1 LNHDA, CDR2 SQIVND (reference sequence). The CDR3 here is CASSIPGFREKLFF. The CDR3 DNA reads TGTGCCAGTAGTATACCGGGGTTTCGGGAAAAACTGTTTTTT. The full variable domain, rest sourced from reference TRBV19 and TRBJ1-4, is DGGITQSPKYLFRKEGQNVTLSCEQNLNHDAMYWYRQDPGQGLRLIYYSQIVNDFQKGDIAEGYSVSREKKESFPLTVTSAQKNPTAFYLCASSIPGFREKLFFGSGTQLSVL.

Ten or more counts support this clone. The chain links TRBV7-3 to TRBJ2-5; TRBD1 is a possible D gene (5 bases). The germline gives CDR1 SGHTA, CDR2 FQGTGA. The CDR3 totals 14 residues. Trimming shortened V by 6 bases and J by 5 bases, and 16 bases separated the two germline ends. The CDR3 region is CASSLGVGRETQYF. The CDR3 nucleotides are TGTGCCAGCAGTTTAGGGGTAGGCAGGGAGACCCAGTACTTC.